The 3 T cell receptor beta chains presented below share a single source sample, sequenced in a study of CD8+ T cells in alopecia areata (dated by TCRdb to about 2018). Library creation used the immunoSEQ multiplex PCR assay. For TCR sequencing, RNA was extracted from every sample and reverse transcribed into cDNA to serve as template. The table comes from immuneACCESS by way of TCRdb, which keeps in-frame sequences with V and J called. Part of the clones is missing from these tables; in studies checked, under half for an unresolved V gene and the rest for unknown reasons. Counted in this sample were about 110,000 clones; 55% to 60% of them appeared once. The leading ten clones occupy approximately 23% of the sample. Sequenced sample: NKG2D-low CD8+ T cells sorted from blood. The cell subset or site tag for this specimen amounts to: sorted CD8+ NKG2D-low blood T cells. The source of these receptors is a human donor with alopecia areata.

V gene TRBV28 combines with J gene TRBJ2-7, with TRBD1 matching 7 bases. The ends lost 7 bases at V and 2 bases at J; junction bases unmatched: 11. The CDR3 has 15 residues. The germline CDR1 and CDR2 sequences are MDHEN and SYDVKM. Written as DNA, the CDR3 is TGTGCCAGCACCGGTATGACAGGGTTCGCCTACGAGCAGTACTTC. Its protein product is CASTGMTGFAYEQYF.

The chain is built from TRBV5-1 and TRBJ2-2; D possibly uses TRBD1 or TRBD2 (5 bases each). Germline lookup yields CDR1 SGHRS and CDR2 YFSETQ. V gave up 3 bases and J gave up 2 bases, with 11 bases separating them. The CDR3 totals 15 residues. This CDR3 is CASSSRGVNTGELFF. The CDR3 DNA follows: TGCGCCAGCAGCTCGCGAGGGGTCAACACCGGGGAGCTGTTTTTT.

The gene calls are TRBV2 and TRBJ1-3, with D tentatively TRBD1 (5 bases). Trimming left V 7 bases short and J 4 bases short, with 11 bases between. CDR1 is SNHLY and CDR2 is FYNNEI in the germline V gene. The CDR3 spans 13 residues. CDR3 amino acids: CASTWGEGNTIYF. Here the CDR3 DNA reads TGTGCCAGCACCTGGGGCGAAGGAAACACCATATATTTT.